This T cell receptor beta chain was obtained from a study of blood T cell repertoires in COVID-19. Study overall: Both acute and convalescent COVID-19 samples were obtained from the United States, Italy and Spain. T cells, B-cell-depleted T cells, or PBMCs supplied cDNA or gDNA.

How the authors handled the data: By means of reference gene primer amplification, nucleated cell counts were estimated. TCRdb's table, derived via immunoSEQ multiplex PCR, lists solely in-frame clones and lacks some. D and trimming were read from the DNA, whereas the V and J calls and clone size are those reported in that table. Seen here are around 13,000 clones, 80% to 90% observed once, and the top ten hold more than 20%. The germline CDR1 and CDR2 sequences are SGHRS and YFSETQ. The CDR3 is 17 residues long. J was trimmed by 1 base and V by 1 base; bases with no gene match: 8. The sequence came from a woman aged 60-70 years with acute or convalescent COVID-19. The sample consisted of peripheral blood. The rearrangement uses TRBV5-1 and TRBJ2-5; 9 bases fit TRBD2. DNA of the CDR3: TGCGCCAGCAGCTTGATCGCTAGCGGGGCATCCCAAGAGACCCAGTACTTC. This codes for CASSLIASGASQETQYF.